Listed below are T cell receptor beta chains from one sample, sequenced in a study of shared clonotypes between healthy human individuals. Assay used: immunoSEQ multiplex PCR; TCRdb lists only in-frame clones, some missing. The repertoire consists of more than 200,000 clones, with 65% occurring once and the leading ten covering 11%. The sequenced sample consisted of memory CD4+ T cells sorted from blood. These receptors were collected from a man younger than 45 in good health. CDR3s include the opening cysteine and the closing phenylalanine or tryptophan. The order of the fields is clone size, J gene, D gene, V gene, CDR3 DNA, CDR3 protein. The D gene is left open where the match is weak. The size field is filled for only some rows; it gives once, few, many or a size class.

>NA|TRBJ2-1|NA|TRBV4-1
TGCGCCAGCAGCCAGCTACCGCCCCCCCTGGCGCCTGAGCAGTTCTTC
CASSQLPPPLAPEQFF
>NA|TRBJ1-2|NA|TRBV5-4
TGTGCCAGCAGCGTACAGGTGGCCAACTATGGCTACACCTTC
CASSVQVANYGYTF
>NA|TRBJ2-6|NA|TRBV18
TGTGCCAGCGCACCGGGATTGGGAGGCTCCCAACCACCCACTTCTGGGGCCAACGTCCTGACTTTC
CASAPGLGGSQPPTSGANVLTF
>NA|TRBJ2-2|NA|TRBV5-1
TGCGCCAGCAGCTTGACAGAGAGAAACACCGGGGAGCTGTTTTTT
CASSLTERNTGELFF
>NA|TRBJ1-1|NA|TRBV18
TGTGCCAGCTCACTAGACAGGAACACTGAAGCTTTCTTT
CASSLDRNTEAFF
>NA|TRBJ2-5|NA|TRBV5-4
TGTGCCAGCAGCTTGGCGGGGCAAACCCAGTACTTC
CASSLAGQTQYF
>NA|TRBJ2-1|TRBD1|TRBV4-2
TGTGCCAGCAGCCAGGAGGGACAGGGAGGATACAATGAGCAGTTCTTC
CASSQEGQGGYNEQFF
>few|TRBJ2-6|TRBD1|TRBV25-1
TGTGCCAGCAGCAGACAGGGACCTGGGGCCAACGTCCTGACTTTC
CASSRQGPGANVLTF
>NA|TRBJ2-1|NA|TRBV5-1
TGCGCCAGCAGCTTGGGAAATCAGGGGAATGAGCAGTTCTTC
CASSLGNQGNEQFF
>NA|TRBJ2-7|NA|TRBV29-1
TGCAGCGTTGTCCTAGGGGGGGGCCCCTACGAGCAGTACTTC
CSVVLGGGPYEQYF
>NA|TRBJ2-6|NA|TRBV6-4
TGTGCCAGCAGTGACGGATATAGGGGCTCTGGGGCCAACGTCCTGACTTTC
CASSDGYRGSGANVLTF
>NA|TRBJ1-2|TRBD1|TRBV30
TGTGCCTGGAGTAGGGACAGGGCCTCCTGGGGAGGCTACACCTTC
CAWSRDRASWGGYTF
>few|TRBJ2-7|NA|TRBV6-1
TGTGCCAGCCGAGCGGACAGTCACGAGCAGTACTTC
CASRADSHEQYF
>NA|TRBJ2-7|NA|TRBV20-1
TGCAGTGCTAGGGACACCTACGAGCAGTACTTC
CSARDTYEQYF
>NA|TRBJ1-2|TRBD1|TRBV7-9
TGTGCCAGCAGCTTATACAGGGGTTATGGCTACACCTTC
CASSLYRGYGYTF
>few|TRBJ2-7|NA|TRBV28
TGTGCCAGCAGACGAAGGGGGGGTGGATCCTACGAGCAGTACTTC
CASRRRGGGSYEQYF
>few|TRBJ1-2|TRBD1|TRBV7-2
TGTGCCAGCAGCCTGGACAGGGATGGCTACACCTTC
CASSLDRDGYTF
>NA|TRBJ2-2|TRBD2|TRBV9
TGTGCCAGCAGCGTTCGAGCGGGAGAGACCGGGGAGCTGTTTTTT
CASSVRAGETGELFF
>NA|TRBJ1-1|NA|TRBV2
TGTGCCAGCTGCACAGCCATGAACACTGAAGCTTTCTTT
CASCTAMNTEAFF
>once|TRBJ2-1|NA|TRBV20-1
TGCAGTGCTGGGGGTGATCATGAGCAGTTCTTC
CSAGGDHEQFF
>NA|TRBJ1-1|NA|TRBV30
TGTGCCTGGAGGAGAGAATTGAACACTGAAGCTTTCTTT
CAWRRELNTEAFF
>NA|TRBJ2-1|NA|TRBV19
TGTGCCAGTAGTATAGATCACGTGAGAAACAATGAGCAGTTCTTC
CASSIDHVRNNEQFF
>NA|TRBJ2-7|TRBD2|TRBV19
TGTGCCACTGGGACTAGCGGGACCTACGAGCAGTACTTC
CATGTSGTYEQYF
>NA|TRBJ2-1|TRBD2|TRBV29-1
TGCAGCGTTGGGGTAGCGGGAGTATCGAATGAGCAGTTCTTC
CSVGVAGVSNEQFF
>NA|TRBJ2-3|NA|TRBV7-6
TGTGCCAGCAGCTTAGGCGCAGGGCAGGGAACAGATACGCAGTATTTT
CASSLGAGQGTDTQYF
>NA|TRBJ2-1|NA|TRBV5-6
TGTGCCAGCAGCAAGGGTCTAAGGAGCTACAATGAGCAGTTCTTC
CASSKGLRSYNEQFF
>NA|TRBJ2-7|NA|TRBV19
TGTGCCAGTAGGGCGGGACAGAGCTCCTACGAGCAGTACTTC
CASRAGQSSYEQYF
>once|TRBJ2-7|NA|TRBV5-4
TGTGCCAGCAGCTTGGATGCTGGTCTCTCCTACGAGCAGTACTTC
CASSLDAGLSYEQYF
>NA|TRBJ1-5|NA|TRBV6-6
TGTGCCAGCAGCCCGGGACGGGGAAGCAATCAGCCCCAGCATTTT
CASSPGRGSNQPQHF
>NA|TRBJ2-5|NA|TRBV6-5
TGTGCCAGCACTCAGGGGCGGAGAGAGACCCAGTACTTC
CASTQGRRETQYF
>once|TRBJ2-1|NA|TRBV7-2
TGTGCCAGCAGACGTGGGGCTAGCGCGAACAATGAGCAGTTCTTC
CASRRGASANNEQFF
>NA|TRBJ1-1|NA|TRBV6-1
TGTGCCAGCAGTCTGAGTACTGAAGCTTTCTTT
CASSLSTEAFF
>few|TRBJ1-4|NA|TRBV9
TGTGCCAGCAGCGTAGGACTTTCGGGAGAAAAACTGTTTTTT
CASSVGLSGEKLFF
>medium-sized|TRBJ1-2|NA|TRBV6-5
TGTGCCAGCAGTTATAGTATAGGGCGGTCAGATGGCTACACCTTC
CASSYSIGRSDGYTF
>once|TRBJ2-5|NA|TRBV7-9
TGTGCCAGCAGCTTTGGGGGACCTTCGGGGACCCAGTACTTC
CASSFGGPSGTQYF
>NA|TRBJ1-5|NA|TRBV5-6
TGTGCCAGCAGCTTGGGGGGGTTGATTCGGAATCAGCCCCAGCATTTT
CASSLGGLIRNQPQHF
>NA|TRBJ1-1|NA|TRBV5-1
TGCGCCAGCAGCCTGATGGGCAGGGGAAACACTGAAGCTTTCTTT
CASSLMGRGNTEAFF
>few|TRBJ1-1|NA|TRBV27
TGTGCCAGCAGCTTGGGGGTAATGAACACTGAAGCTTTCTTT
CASSLGVMNTEAFF
>NA|TRBJ2-6|NA|TRBV9
TGTGCCAGCAGCCCCGGACTGACCGACTCTGGGGCCAACGTCCTGACTTTC
CASSPGLTDSGANVLTF
>NA|TRBJ2-7|NA|TRBV6-5
TGTGCCAGCAGTTCATCCCAATCGCGGTCCTACGAGCAGTACTTC
CASSSSQSRSYEQYF
>NA|TRBJ2-7|NA|TRBV10-2
TGCGCCAGCAGTAGGACGGGCTACGAGCAGTACTTC
CASSRTGYEQYF
>NA|TRBJ1-5|NA|TRBV2
TGTGCCAGCAGCGCAGATTTGAGCAATCAGCCCCAGCATTTT
CASSADLSNQPQHF
>once|TRBJ1-5|NA|TRBV5-1
TGCGCCAGCAGCTTGGACAGAGAGAATCAGCCCCAGCATTTT
CASSLDRENQPQHF
>few|TRBJ2-1|NA|TRBV2
TGTGCCAGCACCCTCCTCAATGAGCAGTTCTTC
CASTLLNEQFF
>NA|TRBJ1-2|TRBD1|TRBV6-5
TGTGCCAGCAGTCGGGACAGGGGGGACGGCTACACCTTC
CASSRDRGDGYTF
>NA|TRBJ2-1|TRBD2|TRBV4-1
TGCGCCAGCAGCCAACTTGGGACTAGCGGGCTCAGCTCCTACAATGAGCAGTTCTTC
CASSQLGTSGLSSYNEQFF
>NA|TRBJ2-6|NA|TRBV2
TGTGCCTCCGCGAGGGATGAGGTCTCTGGGGCCAACGTCCTGACTTTC
CASARDEVSGANVLTF
>NA|TRBJ1-5|NA|TRBV14
TGTGCCAGCAGCGTAGGAAGGGGCGATCAGCCCCAGCATTTT
CASSVGRGDQPQHF
>NA|TRBJ2-7|NA|TRBV5-1
TGCGCCAGCAGCTTGTGGACAGATTTCTCCTACGAGCAGTACTTC
CASSLWTDFSYEQYF
>NA|TRBJ1-2|NA|TRBV7-8
TGTGCCAGCAGCTTACGCGCTCAGCCGGAGAATGGCTACACCTTC
CASSLRAQPENGYTF
>NA|TRBJ2-5|NA|TRBV7-2
TGTGCCAGCAGCCAACCCCAGCAGACCCAGTACTTC
CASSQPQQTQYF
>many|TRBJ2-1|NA|TRBV5-4
TGTGCCAGCAGCCTCGCCGGCGGGAATGAGCAGTTCTTC
CASSLAGGNEQFF
>few|TRBJ1-3|TRBD1|TRBV5-5
TGTGCCAGCAGCTCGACAGGGAGCTCTGGAAACACCATATATTTT
CASSSTGSSGNTIYF
>NA|TRBJ2-7|NA|TRBV28
TGTGCCAGCAGTATTCCGGGCGACTCCAGCTACGAGCAGTACTTC
CASSIPGDSSYEQYF
>NA|TRBJ1-2|NA|TRBV7-2
TGTGCCAGCAGCTTAGATTCCAGCGGCTACACCTTC
CASSLDSSGYTF
>NA|TRBJ1-5|NA|TRBV19
TGTGCCAGTAGTATTCCGCGGGGGGCTGGCAATCAGCCCCAGCATTTT
CASSIPRGAGNQPQHF
>NA|TRBJ2-4|TRBD2|TRBV11-2
TGTGCCAGCAGCTTTGGCGGGAGGGACGGCATTCAGTACTTC
CASSFGGRDGIQYF